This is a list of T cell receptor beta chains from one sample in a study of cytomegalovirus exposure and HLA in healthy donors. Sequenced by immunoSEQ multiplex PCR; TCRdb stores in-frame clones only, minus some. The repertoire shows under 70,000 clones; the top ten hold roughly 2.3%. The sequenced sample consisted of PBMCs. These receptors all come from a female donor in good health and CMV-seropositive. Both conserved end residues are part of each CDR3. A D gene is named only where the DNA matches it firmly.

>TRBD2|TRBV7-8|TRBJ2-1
CASSPTSGSVREQFF
TGTGCCAGCAGCCCCACTAGCGGGAGTGTAAGGGAGCAGTTCTTC
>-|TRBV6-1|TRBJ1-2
CASSEWGTRPGYGYTF
TGTGCCAGCAGTGAATGGGGGACTCGGCCGGGCTATGGCTACACCTTC
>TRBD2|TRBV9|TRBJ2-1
CASSAGLADHNEQFF
TGTGCCAGCAGCGCGGGACTAGCGGACCACAATGAGCAGTTCTTC
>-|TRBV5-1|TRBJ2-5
CASSSQGFGGETQYF
TGCGCCAGCAGCTCACAGGGTTTTGGCGGAGAGACCCAGTACTTC
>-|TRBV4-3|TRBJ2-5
CASSQGRGTQETQYF
TGCGCCAGCAGCCAAGGGCGGGGAACCCAAGAGACCCAGTACTTC
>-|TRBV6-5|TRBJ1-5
CASSYGRGTDQPQHF
TGTGCCAGCAGTTACGGCAGGGGAACGGATCAGCCCCAGCATTTT
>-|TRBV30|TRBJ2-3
CAHSGAGQDTQYF
TGTGCACATAGCGGAGCCGGACAAGATACGCAGTATTTT
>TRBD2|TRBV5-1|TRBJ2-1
CASSLTSGGNNEQFF
TGCGCCAGCAGCCTAACTAGCGGGGGTAACAATGAGCAGTTCTTC
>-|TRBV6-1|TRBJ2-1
CASSPTGKNNEQFF
TGTGCCAGCAGTCCTACGGGGAAGAACAATGAGCAGTTCTTC
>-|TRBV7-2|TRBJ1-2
CASSSGLNYGYTF
TGTGCCAGCAGCTCAGGATTGAACTATGGCTACACCTTC
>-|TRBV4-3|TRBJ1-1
CASSQVWTGGYTEAFF
TGCGCCAGCAGCCAAGTTTGGACGGGCGGGTACACTGAAGCTTTCTTT
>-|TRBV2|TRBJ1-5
CASRLGGAHQHQHF
TGTGCCAGCAGACTAGGGGGGGCGCATCAGCACCAGCATTTT
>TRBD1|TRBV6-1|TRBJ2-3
CASSPRTGRTDTQYF
TGTGCCAGCAGTCCCCGGACAGGGCGCACAGATACGCAGTATTTT
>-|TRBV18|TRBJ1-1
CASSPPASPLNTEAFF
TGTGCCAGCTCACCACCGGCTAGTCCTTTAAACACTGAAGCTTTCTTT
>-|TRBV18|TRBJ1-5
CASSPPQADSNQPQHF
TGTGCCAGCTCACCACCACAGGCGGATAGCAATCAGCCCCAGCATTTT
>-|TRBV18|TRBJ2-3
CASSPTGDHTDTQYF
TGTGCCAGCTCACCTACAGGCGATCACACAGATACGCAGTATTTT
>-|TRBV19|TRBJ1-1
CASGGNTEAFF
TGTGCCAGTGGAGGGAACACTGAAGCTTTCTTT
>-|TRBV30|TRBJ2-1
CAWSSFTSTLAPFQFF
TGTGCCTGGAGTTCATTTACTAGTACCCTCGCCCCCTTCCAGTTCTTC
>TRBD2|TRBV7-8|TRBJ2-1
CASSETGTSRYNEQFF
TGTGCCAGCAGCGAAACCGGGACTAGCCGATACAATGAGCAGTTCTTC
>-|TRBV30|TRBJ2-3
CAGSGASTDTQYF
TGTGCCGGGAGCGGAGCTAGCACAGATACGCAGTATTTT
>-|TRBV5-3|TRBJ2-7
CARSPLGASSYEQYF
TGTGCCAGAAGCCCATTGGGGGCCAGCTCCTACGAGCAGTACTTC
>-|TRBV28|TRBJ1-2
CASSPGQNYGYTF
TGTGCCAGCAGCCCGGGACAAAACTATGGCTACACCTTC
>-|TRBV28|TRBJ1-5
CASSRQDQPQHF
TGTGCCAGCAGCAGACAGGATCAGCCCCAGCATTTT
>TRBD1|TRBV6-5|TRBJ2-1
CASSYRDRHNEQFF
TGTGCCAGCAGTTATCGGGACAGACACAATGAGCAGTTCTTC